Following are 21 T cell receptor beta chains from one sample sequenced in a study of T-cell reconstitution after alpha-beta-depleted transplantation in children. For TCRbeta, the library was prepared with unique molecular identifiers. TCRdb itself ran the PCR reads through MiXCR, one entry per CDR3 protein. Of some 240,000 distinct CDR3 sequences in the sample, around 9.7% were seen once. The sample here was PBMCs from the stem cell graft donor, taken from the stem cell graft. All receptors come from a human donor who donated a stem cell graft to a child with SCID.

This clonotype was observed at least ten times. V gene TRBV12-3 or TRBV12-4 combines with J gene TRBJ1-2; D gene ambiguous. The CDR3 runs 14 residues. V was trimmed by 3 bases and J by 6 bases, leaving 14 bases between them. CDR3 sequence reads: CASSLRGMAHGYTF. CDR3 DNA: TGTGCCAGCAGTTTGAGAGGGATGGCGCATGGCTACACCTTC.

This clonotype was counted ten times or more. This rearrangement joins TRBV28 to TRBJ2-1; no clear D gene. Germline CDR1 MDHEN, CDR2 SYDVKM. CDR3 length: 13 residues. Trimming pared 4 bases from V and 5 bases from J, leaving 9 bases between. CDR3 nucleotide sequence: TGTGCCAGCAGTTCCAGCCCTCACAATGAGCAGTTCTTC. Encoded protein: CASSSSPHNEQFF.

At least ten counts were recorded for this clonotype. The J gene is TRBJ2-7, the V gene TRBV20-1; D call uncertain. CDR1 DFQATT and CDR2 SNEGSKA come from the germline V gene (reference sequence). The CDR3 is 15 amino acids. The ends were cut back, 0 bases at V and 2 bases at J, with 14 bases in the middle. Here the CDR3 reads CSARDPGRSTYEQYF. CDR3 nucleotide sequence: TGCAGTGCTAGAGACCCGGGCAGGAGCACCTACGAGCAGTACTTC.

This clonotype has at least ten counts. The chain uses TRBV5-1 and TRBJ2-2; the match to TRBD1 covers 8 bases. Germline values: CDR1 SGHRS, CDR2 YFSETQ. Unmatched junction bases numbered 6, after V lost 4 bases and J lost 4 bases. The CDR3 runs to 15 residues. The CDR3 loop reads CASSPGQVITGELFF. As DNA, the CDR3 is TGCGCCAGCAGCCCGGGACAGGTGATCACCGGGGAGCTGTTTTTT.

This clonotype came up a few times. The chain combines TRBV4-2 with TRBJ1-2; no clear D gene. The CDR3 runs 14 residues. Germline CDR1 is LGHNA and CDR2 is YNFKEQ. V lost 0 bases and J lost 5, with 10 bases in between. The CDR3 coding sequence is TGTGCCAGCAGCCAAGATAGCTGGCAGTATGGCTACACCTTC. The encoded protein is CASSQDSWQYGYTF.

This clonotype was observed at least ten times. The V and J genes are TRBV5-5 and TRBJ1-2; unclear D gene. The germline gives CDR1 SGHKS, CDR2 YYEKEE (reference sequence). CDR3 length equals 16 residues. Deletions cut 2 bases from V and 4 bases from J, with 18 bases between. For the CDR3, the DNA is TGTGCCAGCAGCTTCTCCTCCGGGGAGATGGGCTATGGCTACACCTTC. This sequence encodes CASSFSSGEMGYGYTF. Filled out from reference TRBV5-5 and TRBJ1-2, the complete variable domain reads DAGVTQSPTHLIKTRGQQVTLRCSPISGHKSVSWYQQVLGQGPQFIFQYYEKEERGRGNFPDRFSARQFPNYSSELNVNALLLGDSALYLCASSFSSGEMGYGYTFGSGTRLTVV.

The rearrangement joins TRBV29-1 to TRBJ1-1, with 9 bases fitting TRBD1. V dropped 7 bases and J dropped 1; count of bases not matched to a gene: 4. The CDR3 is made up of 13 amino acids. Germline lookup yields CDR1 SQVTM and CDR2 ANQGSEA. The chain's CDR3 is CSAGQGPNTEAFF. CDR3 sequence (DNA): TGCAGCGCGGGACAGGGTCCGAACACTGAAGCTTTCTTT.

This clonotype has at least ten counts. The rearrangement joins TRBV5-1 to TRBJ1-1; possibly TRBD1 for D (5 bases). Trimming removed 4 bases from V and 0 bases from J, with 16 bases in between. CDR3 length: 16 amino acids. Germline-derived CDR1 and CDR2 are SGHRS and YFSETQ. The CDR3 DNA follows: TGCGCCAGCAGCGCGGGGGTTCCGGCGGTGAACACTGAAGCTTTCTTT. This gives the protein CASSAGVPAVNTEAFF. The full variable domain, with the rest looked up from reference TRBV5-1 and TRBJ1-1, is KAGVTQTPRYLIKTRGQQVTLSCSPISGHRSVSWYQQTPGQGLQFLFEYFSETQRNKGNFPGRFSGRQFSNSRSEMNVSTLELGDSALYLCASSAGVPAVNTEAFFGQGTRLTVV.

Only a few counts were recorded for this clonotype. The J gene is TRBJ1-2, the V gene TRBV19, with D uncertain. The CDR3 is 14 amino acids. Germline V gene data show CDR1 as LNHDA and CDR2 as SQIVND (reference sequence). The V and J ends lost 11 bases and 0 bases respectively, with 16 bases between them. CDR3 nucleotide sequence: TGTGCCGTCGGGCGGCAGGCGACTAACTATGGCTACACCTTC. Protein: CAVGRQATNYGYTF. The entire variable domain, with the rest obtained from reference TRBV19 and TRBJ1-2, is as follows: DGGITQSPKYLFRKEGQNVTLSCEQNLNHDAMYWYRQDPGQGLRLIYYSQIVNDFQKGDIAEGYSVSREKKESFPLTVTSAQKNPTAFYLCAVGRQATNYGYTFGSGTRLTVV.

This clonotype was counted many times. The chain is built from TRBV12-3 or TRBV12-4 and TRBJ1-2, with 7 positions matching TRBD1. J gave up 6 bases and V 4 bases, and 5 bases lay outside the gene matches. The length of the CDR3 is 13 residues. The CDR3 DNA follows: TGTGCCAGCAGTTCGCAGGGGGGACATGGCTACACCTTC. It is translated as CASSSQGGHGYTF.

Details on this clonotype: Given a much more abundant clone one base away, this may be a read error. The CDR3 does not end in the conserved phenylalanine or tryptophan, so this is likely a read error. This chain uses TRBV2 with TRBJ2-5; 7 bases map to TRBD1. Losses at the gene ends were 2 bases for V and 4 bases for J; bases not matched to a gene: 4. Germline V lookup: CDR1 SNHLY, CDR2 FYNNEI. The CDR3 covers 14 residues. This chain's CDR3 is CASSETPGGETQYL. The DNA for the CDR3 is TGTGCCAGCAGTGAAACCCCAGGGGGAGAGACCCAGTACCTC.

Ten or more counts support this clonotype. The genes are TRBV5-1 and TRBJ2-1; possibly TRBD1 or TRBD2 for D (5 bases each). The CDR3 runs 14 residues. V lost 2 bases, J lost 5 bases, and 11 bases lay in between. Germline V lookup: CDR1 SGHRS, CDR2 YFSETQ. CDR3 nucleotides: TGCGCCAGCAGCTTCTGGGGGATGGACAATGAGCAGTTCTTC. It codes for CASSFWGMDNEQFF.

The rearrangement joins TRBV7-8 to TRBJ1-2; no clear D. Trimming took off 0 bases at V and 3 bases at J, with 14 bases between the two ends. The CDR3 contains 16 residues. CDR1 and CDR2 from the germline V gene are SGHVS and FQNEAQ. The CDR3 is CASSLAPTSRDYGYTF. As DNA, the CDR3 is TGTGCCAGCAGCTTAGCCCCCACCAGTAGAGACTATGGCTACACCTTC. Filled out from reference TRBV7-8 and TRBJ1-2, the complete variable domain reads GAGVSQSPRYKVAKRGQDVALRCDPISGHVSLFWYQQALGQGPEFLTYFQNEAQLDKSGLPSDRFFAERPEGSVSTLKIQRTQQEDSAVYLCASSLAPTSRDYGYTFGSGTRLTVV.

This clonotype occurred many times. CDR3 nucleotide sequence: TGTGCCAGTAGTATCGTTGGGGGCACGGGGGGTGAGCAGTTCTTC. Encoded protein: CASSIVGGTGGEQFF. The V gene is TRBV19, the J gene TRBJ2-1; tentative D call: TRBD2 (7 bases). Trimming cost V 3 bases and J 9 bases, with 18 bases left between them. From germline, CDR1 is LNHDA and CDR2 SQIVND (reference sequence). This CDR3 is built from 15 residues. Supplemented by reference TRBV19 and TRBJ2-1, the full variable domain reads DGGITQSPKYLFRKEGQNVTLSCEQNLNHDAMYWYRQDPGQGLRLIYYSQIVNDFQKGDIAEGYSVSREKKESFPLTVTSAQKNPTAFYLCASSIVGGTGGEQFFGPGTRLTVL.

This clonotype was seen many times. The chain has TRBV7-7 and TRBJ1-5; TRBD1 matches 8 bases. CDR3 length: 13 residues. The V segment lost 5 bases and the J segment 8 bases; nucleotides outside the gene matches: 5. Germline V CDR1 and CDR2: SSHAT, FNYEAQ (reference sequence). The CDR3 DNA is TGTGCCAGCAGCCGAGGACAGGGAGAGCCCCAGCATTTT. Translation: CASSRGQGEPQHF.

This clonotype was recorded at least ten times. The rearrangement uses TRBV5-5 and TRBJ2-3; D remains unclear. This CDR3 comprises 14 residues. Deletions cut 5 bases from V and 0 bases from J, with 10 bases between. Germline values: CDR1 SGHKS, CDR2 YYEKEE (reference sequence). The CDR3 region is CASRLLTSTDTQYF. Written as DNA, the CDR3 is TGTGCCAGCAGACTTTTAACTAGCACAGATACGCAGTATTTT.

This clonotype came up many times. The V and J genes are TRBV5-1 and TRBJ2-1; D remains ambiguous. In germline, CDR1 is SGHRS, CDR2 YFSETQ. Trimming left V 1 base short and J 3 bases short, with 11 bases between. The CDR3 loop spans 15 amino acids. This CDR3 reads CASSLPLDIYNEQFF. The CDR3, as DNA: TGCGCCAGCAGCTTGCCCCTTGACATCTACAATGAGCAGTTCTTC.

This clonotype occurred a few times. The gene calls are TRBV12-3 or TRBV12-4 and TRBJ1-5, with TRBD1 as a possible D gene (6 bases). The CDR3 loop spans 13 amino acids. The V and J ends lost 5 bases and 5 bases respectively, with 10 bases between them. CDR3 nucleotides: TGTGCCAGCAGTGGACAGTCGTATCAGCCCCAGCATTTT. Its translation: CASSGQSYQPQHF.

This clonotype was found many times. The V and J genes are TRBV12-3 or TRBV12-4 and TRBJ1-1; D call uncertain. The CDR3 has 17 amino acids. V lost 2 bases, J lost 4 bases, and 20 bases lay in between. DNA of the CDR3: TGTGCCAGCAGTTTATCACCCGCGACCCGGGCCTCCACTGAAGCTTTCTTT. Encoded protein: CASSLSPATRASTEAFF.

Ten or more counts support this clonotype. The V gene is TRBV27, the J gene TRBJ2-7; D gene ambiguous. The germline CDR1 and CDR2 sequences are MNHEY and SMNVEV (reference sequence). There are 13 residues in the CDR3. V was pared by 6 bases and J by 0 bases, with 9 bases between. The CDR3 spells CASSPDGSYEQYF. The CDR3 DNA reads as TGTGCCAGCAGCCCAGACGGCTCCTACGAGCAGTACTTC.

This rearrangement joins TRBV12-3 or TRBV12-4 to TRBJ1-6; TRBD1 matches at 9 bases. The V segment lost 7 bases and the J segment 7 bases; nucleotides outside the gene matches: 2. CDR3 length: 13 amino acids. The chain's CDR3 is CASTGTGNSPLHF. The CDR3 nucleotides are TGTGCCAGCACGGGGACAGGGAATTCACCCCTCCACTTT.